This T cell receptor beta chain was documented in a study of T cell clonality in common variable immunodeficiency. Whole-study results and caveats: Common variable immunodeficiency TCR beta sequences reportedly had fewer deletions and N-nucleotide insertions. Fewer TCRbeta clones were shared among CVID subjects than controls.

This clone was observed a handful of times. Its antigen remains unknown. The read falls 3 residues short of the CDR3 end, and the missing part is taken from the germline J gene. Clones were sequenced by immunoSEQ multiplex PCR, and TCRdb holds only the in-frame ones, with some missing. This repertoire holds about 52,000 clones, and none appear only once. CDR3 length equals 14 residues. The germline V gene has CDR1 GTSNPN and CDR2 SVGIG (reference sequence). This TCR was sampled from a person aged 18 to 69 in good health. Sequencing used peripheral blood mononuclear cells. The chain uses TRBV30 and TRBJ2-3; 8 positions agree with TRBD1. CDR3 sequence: CAWSPTGGIETQYF. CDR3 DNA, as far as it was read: TGTGCCTGGAGCCCTACAGGGGGAATAGAGACG.